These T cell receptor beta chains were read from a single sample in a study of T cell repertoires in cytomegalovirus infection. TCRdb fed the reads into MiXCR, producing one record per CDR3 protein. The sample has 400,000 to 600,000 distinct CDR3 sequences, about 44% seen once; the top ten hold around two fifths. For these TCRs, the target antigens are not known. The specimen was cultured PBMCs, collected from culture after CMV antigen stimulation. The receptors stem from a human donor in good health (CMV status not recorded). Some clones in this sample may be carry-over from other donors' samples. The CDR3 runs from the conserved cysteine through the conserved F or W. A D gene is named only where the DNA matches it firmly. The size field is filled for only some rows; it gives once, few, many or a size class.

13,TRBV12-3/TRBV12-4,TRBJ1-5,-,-,TGTGCCAGCAGTTTCTGGGGGGATCAGCCCCAGCATTTT,CASSFWGDQPQHF
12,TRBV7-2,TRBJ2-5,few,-,TGTGCCAGCAGCCAGGGGCAAGAGACCCAGTACTTC,CASSQGQETQYF
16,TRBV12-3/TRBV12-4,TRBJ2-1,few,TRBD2,TGTGCCAGCAGTTTAGGGGGAGCGGGAGGGCAGTTTGAGCAGTTCTTC,CASSLGGAGGQFEQFF
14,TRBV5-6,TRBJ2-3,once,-,TGTGCCAGCAGCTCCGGTAGCGGCCTGGATACGCAGTATTTT,CASSSGSGLDTQYF
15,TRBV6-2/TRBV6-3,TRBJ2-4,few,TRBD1,TGTGCCAGCAGCCCATCCGGACAGGGTAAAAACATTCAGTACTTC,CASSPSGQGKNIQYF
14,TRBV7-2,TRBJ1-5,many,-,TGTGCCAGCAGCTTAGGGGACAGCAATCAGCCCCAGCATTTT,CASSLGDSNQPQHF
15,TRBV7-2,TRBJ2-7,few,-,TGTGCCAGCAGCCAAATTCGGACAGCTTCCTACGAGCAGTACTTC,CASSQIRTASYEQYF
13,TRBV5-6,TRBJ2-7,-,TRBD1,TGTGCCATCGGACAGGGGGCGTATTACGAGCAGTACTTC,CAIGQGAYYEQYF
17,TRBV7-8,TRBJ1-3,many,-,TGTGCCAGCAGTTTCCACCCCGGGGGAGCCCCTGGAAACACCATATATTTT,CASSFHPGGAPGNTIYF
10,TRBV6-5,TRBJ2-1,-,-,TGTGCCAGCAGCGACCCAGAGCAGTTCTTC,CASSDPEQFF
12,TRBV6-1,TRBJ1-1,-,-,TGTGCCAGCAGTTACCTGACGGCTGAAGCTTTCTTT,CASSYLTAEAFF